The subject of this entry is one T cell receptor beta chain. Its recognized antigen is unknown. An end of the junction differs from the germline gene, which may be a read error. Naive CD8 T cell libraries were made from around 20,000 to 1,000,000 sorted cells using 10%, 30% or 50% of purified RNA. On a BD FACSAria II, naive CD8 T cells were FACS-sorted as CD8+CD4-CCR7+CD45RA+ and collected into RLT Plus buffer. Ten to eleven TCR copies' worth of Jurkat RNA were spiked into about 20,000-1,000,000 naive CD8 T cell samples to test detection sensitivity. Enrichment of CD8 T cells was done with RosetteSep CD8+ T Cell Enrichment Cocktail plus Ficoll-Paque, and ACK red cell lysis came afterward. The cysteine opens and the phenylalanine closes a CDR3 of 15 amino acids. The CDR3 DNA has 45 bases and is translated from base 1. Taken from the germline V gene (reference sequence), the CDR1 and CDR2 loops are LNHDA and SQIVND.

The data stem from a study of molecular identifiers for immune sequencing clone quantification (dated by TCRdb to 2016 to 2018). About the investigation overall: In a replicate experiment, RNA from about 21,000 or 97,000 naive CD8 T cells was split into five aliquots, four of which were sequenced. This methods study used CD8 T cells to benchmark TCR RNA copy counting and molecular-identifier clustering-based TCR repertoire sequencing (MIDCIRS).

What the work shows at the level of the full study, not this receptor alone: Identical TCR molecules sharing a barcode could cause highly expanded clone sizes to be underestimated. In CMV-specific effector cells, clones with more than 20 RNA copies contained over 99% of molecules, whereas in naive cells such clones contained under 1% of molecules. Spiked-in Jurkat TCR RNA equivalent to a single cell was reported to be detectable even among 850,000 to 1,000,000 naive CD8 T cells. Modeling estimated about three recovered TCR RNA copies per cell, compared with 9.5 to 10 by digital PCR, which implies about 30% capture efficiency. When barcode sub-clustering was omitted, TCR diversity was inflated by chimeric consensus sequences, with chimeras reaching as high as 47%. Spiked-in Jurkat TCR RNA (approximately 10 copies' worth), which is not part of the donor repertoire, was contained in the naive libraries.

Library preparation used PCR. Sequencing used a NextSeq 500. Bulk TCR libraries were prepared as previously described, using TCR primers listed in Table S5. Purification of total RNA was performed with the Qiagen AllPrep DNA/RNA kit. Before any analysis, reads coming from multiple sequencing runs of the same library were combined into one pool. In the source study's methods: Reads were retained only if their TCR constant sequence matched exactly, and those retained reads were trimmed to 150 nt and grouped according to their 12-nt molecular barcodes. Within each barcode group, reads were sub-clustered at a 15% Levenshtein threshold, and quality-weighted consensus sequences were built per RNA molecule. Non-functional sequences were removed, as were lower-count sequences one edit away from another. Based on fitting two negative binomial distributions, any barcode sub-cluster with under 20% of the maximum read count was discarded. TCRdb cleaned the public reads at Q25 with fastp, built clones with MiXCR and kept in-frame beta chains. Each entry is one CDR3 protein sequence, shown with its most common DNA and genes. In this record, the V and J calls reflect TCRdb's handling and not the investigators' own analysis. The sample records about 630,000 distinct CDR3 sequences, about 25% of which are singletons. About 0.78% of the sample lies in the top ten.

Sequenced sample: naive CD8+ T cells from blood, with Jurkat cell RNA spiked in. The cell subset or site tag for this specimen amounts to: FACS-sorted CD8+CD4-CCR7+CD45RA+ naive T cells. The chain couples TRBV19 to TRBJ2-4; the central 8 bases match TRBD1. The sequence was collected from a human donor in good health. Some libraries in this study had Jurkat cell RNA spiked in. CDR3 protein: CTSSPGSRGLNIQYF. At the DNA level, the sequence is TGTACCAGTAGCCCGGGATCCAGGGGGCTGAACATTCAGTACTTC.